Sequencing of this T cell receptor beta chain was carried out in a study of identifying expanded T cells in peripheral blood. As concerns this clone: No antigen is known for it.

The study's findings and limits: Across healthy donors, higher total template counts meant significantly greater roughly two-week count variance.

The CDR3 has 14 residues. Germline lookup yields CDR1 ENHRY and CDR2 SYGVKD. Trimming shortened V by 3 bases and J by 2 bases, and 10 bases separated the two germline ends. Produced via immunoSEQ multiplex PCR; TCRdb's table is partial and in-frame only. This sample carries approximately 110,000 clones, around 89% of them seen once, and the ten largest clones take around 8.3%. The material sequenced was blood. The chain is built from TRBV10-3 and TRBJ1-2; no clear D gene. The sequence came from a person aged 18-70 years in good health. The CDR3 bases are TGTGCCATCAGTGAAGGGCGCGGCAACTATGGCTACACCTTC. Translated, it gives CAISEGRGNYGYTF.